This T cell receptor beta chain comes out of a study of cytomegalovirus exposure and HLA in healthy donors. Study outcomes and limitations: Later on, a genetic analysis was performed. It linked a missense variant in DCLRE1C with V- and J-gene trimming of TCR beta. Common viral pathogens were later found to be apparently linked to several of the most significant clusters.

The primer mix had 60 Vbeta and 13 Jbeta primers. Profiling relied on immunoSEQ multiplex PCR, and the TCRdb table lists in-frame clones only, not all of them. In total, the table holds 130,000 or so clones. Per the germline V gene, CDR1 is PRHDT and CDR2 is FYEKMQ (reference sequence). The V end was cut by 2 bases, the J end by 4 bases, with 3 bases between. The CDR3 is made up of 12 amino acids. As regards this clone: The antigen is not known.

The chain combines TRBV13 with TRBJ1-3, with D hard to call. This TCR was recovered from a man aged 18 to 30 in good health and CMV-seronegative. The specimen was PBMCs. The CDR3 region has the DNA TGTGCCAGCAGCTTACTCGGAAACACCATATATTTT. The encoded protein is CASSLLGNTIYF.